This entry lists 18 T cell receptor beta chains sequenced from one sample in a study of Ad26.COV2.S vaccination and SARS-CoV-2 variants. Treatment: some 20 received Ad26.COV2.S at low or high dose, single or two shots; roughly five received placebo; per-sample allocation not given. Collection of the samples took place on day 63 after the first injection of vaccine or placebo. Clones were sequenced by immunoSEQ multiplex PCR, and TCRdb holds only the in-frame ones, with some missing. This sample has some 450,000 clones, with about 90% found just once. Sequenced here: peripheral blood, sampled in a trial of Ad26.COV2.S vaccine versus placebo. The receptors shown here come from a person between 18 and 65 years old who received the Ad26.COV2.S COVID-19 vaccine or a placebo.

This chain links TRBV18 with TRBJ2-3, with 8 bases matching TRBD1. J gave up 9 bases and V 3 bases, and 5 bases lay outside the gene matches. The CDR3 is 13 residues long. Germline V lookup: CDR1 KGHSH, CDR2 LQKENI. The CDR3 nucleotides are TGTGCCAGCTCACCGATTAGACAGGGGACGCAGTATTTT. Translation gives CASSPIRQGTQYF.

The chain has TRBV7-9 and TRBJ2-3; TRBD2 matches 8 bases. V was clipped by 1 base and J by 5 bases; unmatched bases: 2. The germline V gene encodes CDR1 SEHNR and CDR2 FQNEAQ (reference sequence). The CDR3 covers 14 residues. The CDR3 reads CASSLVLAGDTQYF. The CDR3, as DNA: TGTGCCAGCAGCTTAGTGCTAGCGGGAGATACGCAGTATTTT.

The chain links TRBV28 to TRBJ2-2, with 10 positions matching TRBD1. The V gene's germline CDR1 is MDHEN and CDR2 SYDVKM. V trimming: 5 bases; J trimming: 7 bases; junction bases outside the gene matches: 10. The CDR3 totals 16 residues. In nucleotides, the CDR3 is TGTGCCAGCAGTAAACCGGGACAGGGGAACCACGGGGAGCTGTTTTTT. Amino acid sequence: CASSKPGQGNHGELFF.

This clone has just one count. This chain joins TRBV28 and TRBJ2-3, with D possibly TRBD2 on 5 matching bases. The length of the CDR3 is 11 residues. CDR1 is MDHEN and CDR2 is SYDVKM in the germline V gene. Trimming shortened V by 7 bases and J by 11 bases, and 13 bases separated the two germline ends. CDR3 DNA: TGTGCCAGCATCGACGGGATAAAGCAGTATTTT. Translation gives CASIDGIKQYF.

The chain combines TRBV6-5 with TRBJ1-3; D call uncertain. Germline V gives CDR1 MNHEY, CDR2 SVGAGI. Trimming removed 2 bases from V and 0 bases from J, with 8 bases in between. The CDR3 has 15 amino acids. The CDR3 sequence: CASSYHSSSGNTIYF. In nucleotides, the CDR3 is TGTGCCAGCAGTTACCACAGTAGCTCTGGAAACACCATATATTTT.

This clone was counted a single time. This chain joins TRBV28 and TRBJ2-2; either TRBD1 or TRBD2 may supply D (5 bases each). The ends were cut back, 7 bases at V and 4 bases at J, with 16 bases in the middle. Germline V gene lookup returns CDR1 MDHEN and CDR2 SYDVKM. This CDR3 has 15 amino acids. The chain's CDR3 is CASTRDGSGTGELFF. The CDR3, as DNA: TGTGCCAGCACCAGGGACGGATCGGGCACCGGGGAGCTGTTTTTT. The full variable domain, in which reference TRBV28 and TRBJ2-2 provide the parts outside the CDR3, is DVKVTQSSRYLVKRTGEKVFLECVQDMDHENMFWYRQDPGLGLRLIYFSYDVKMKEKGDIPEGYSVSREKKERFSLILESASTNQTSMYLCASTRDGSGTGELFFGEGSRLTVL.

This chain uses TRBV6-2 or TRBV6-3 with TRBJ2-1, with unresolved D. Trimming took off 2 bases at V and 3 bases at J, with 5 bases between the two ends. Germline V gene lookup returns CDR1 MNHEY and CDR2 SVGEGT. The CDR3 length is 13 residues. The CDR3 DNA reads as TGTGCCAGCAGTTACACCATCTACAATGAGCAGTTCTTC. Protein: CASSYTIYNEQFF.

For this clone: A junction boundary mismatches the germline segment, possibly from a read error. The chain recombines TRBV7-9 with TRBJ2-7; 10 bases match TRBD1. CDR3 length: 14 amino acids. CDR1 SEHNR and CDR2 FQNEAQ come from the germline V gene (reference sequence). As DNA, the CDR3 is TGTGCCAGCAGCCTACCCCCGGGACAGGGGTGGATGGTGTTC. It translates to CASSLPPGQGWMVF.

This sequence joins TRBV27 and TRBJ2-4; no clear D. Trimming removed 3 bases at V and 0 bases at J, with 12 bases between. This CDR3 region has 16 residues. The germline CDR1 and CDR2 sequences are MNHEY and SMNVEV (reference sequence). CDR3 sequence (DNA): TGTGCCAGCAGTTTCATGACGGAGCTAGCCAAAAACATTCAGTACTTC. Amino acids: CASSFMTELAKNIQYF.

The chain links TRBV27 to TRBJ2-5; D possibly corresponds to TRBD1 (6 bases). The germline gives CDR1 MNHEY, CDR2 SMNVEV (reference sequence). The V and J ends lost 3 bases and 5 bases respectively, with 19 bases between them. The CDR3 runs to 16 residues. CDR3 sequence (DNA): TGTGCCAGCAGTTTCCCGGACAGAAAGCGCGGTGAGACCCAGTACTTC. Its translation: CASSFPDRKRGETQYF.

V is TRBV6-1 and J is TRBJ2-3; 9 bases align to TRBD2. This CDR3 contains 13 residues. Germline V gene data show CDR1 as MNHNS and CDR2 as SASEGT. The ends lost 9 bases at V and 5 bases at J; junction bases unmatched: 6. The CDR3 region is CASEREVRDTQYF. CDR3 DNA: TGTGCCAGTGAGCGGGAGGTACGAGATACGCAGTATTTT.

In DNA, the CDR3 is TGTGCCAGCAGCTTGGCCAGGACGGGCAGGGAGTACTTC. Protein: CASSLARTGREYF. The gene calls are TRBV5-6 and TRBJ2-7; tentative D call: TRBD1 (5 bases). CDR1 and CDR2 (germline): SGHDT, YYEEEE. The CDR3 totals 13 residues. V lost 0 bases and J lost 11, with 15 bases in between.

The chain has TRBV4-1 and TRBJ1-1, with TRBD1 identical over 9 bases. Germline V CDR1 and CDR2: MGHRA, YSYEKL. V dropped 0 bases and J dropped 3; count of bases not matched to a gene: 8. The CDR3 is 17 amino acids. CDR3 bases: TGCGCCAGCAGCCAAGACCTGGACAGGGGATTGGACACTGAAGCTTTCTTT. Its protein is CASSQDLDRGLDTEAFF.

The sample holds one count of this clone. The V call is TRBV28, the J call TRBJ2-6, with TRBD1 matching over 8 bases. CDR1 is MDHEN, CDR2 SYDVKM, per germline. The ends lost 3 bases at V and 1 base at J; junction bases unmatched: 5. The CDR3 sequence is 17 residues long. The CDR3 bases are TGTGCCAGCAGTTTTGGCCAGGGGGCGTCTGGGGCCAACGTCCTGACTTTC. Translating gives CASSFGQGASGANVLTF.

This chain links TRBV4-2 with TRBJ2-7; D not resolved. V lost 3 bases, J lost 5 bases, and 11 bases lay in between. Looked up from germline, CDR1 is LGHNA and CDR2 is YNFKEQ. The CDR3 sequence is 13 residues long. Written as DNA, the CDR3 is TGTGCCAGCAGCCACCCAGGTGAACACGAGCAGTACTTC. Its protein product is CASSHPGEHEQYF.

This clone showed up just a few times. The chain employs TRBV6-2 or TRBV6-3 and TRBJ1-2; 9 bases fit TRBD1. The germline V gene encodes CDR1 MNHEY and CDR2 SVGEGT. V lost 0 bases and J lost 4; bases outside the gene matches: 0. CDR3 length equals 14 residues. The CDR3 coding sequence is TGTGCCAGCAGTTACTCGACAGGGGGCTATGGCTACACCTTC. This codes for CASSYSTGGYGYTF.

The chain uses TRBV5-5 and TRBJ2-7, with 9 nucleotides matching TRBD1. This CDR3 contains 16 residues. V dropped 4 bases and J dropped 4; count of bases not matched to a gene: 12. Germline CDR1 is SGHKS and CDR2 is YYEKEE (reference sequence). Here the CDR3 reads CASSRGQGIRSYEQYF. CDR3 nucleotides: TGTGCCAGCAGCCGCGGACAGGGGATCCGTTCTTACGAGCAGTACTTC.

The gene calls are TRBV6-5 and TRBJ1-2; D may be TRBD1 (5 bases). The germline V and J ends were trimmed by 8 bases and 4 bases, with 20 bases remaining between them. Germline CDR1 and CDR2: MNHEY and SVGAGI. The CDR3 runs 15 residues. Written as DNA, the CDR3 is TGTGCCAGCCAGACATACTCCGGGACTTTCTATGGCTACACCTTC. It is translated as CASQTYSGTFYGYTF.